This TCR beta chain is drawn from a study of T cells in Graves' hyperthyroidism and ophthalmopathy. Study findings and constraints: Most expanded thyroid clonotypes above 0.001 also appeared in blood. The model's output predicted ophthalmopathy at a median of approximately 6.5 months prior to onset.

Comment on this clonotype: The antigen is not known.

The CDR3 regions of TCR beta were amplified from RNA transcripts. The TCR CDR3 first-round RT-PCR relied on the HTBI primer set. MiXCR, run by TCRdb on the multiplex PCR reads, gives a single entry per CDR3 protein. The table records about 620,000 distinct CDR3 sequences, 15% to 20% of them present only once. PBMCs were sourced from about 10 ml fresh peripheral blood. This clonotype was sampled from a woman younger than 45 with Graves' hyperthyroidism. Sequencing used blood.

The DNA for the CDR3 is TGTGCCAGCAGTTTAAGGGAGGACGAGCAGTACTTC. This sequence encodes CASSLREDEQYF. This chain uses TRBV28 with TRBJ2-7, with a weak D call TRBD2 (6 bases). The V and J ends lost 2 bases and 5 bases respectively, with 7 bases between them. In germline, CDR1 is MDHEN, CDR2 SYDVKM. The CDR3 sequence is 12 residues long.